Each of the 21 T cell receptor beta chains below was sequenced from the same sample in a study of lymphopenia after photon versus proton radiotherapy. The data were produced by immunoSEQ multiplex PCR, yet TCRdb's version contains in-frame clones alone and is incomplete. The profile shows around 20,000 clones, 90% to 95% of them singletons. The sequenced sample was peripheral blood, obtained from a patient treated with photon-based radiotherapy. The receptors were sampled from a man aged 60 to 75 with pancreatic cancer.

The count of this clone is one. The V call is TRBV5-6, the J call TRBJ2-7; D gene uncertain. V dropped 0 bases and J dropped 3 bases, with 7 bases sitting between them. Germline V lookup: CDR1 SGHDT, CDR2 YYEEEE. This CDR3 region has 13 residues. The CDR3 DNA reads as TGTGCCAGCAGCTTGGATTACGACTACGAGCAGTACTTC. It yields the protein CASSLDYDYEQYF.

The chain combines TRBV2 with TRBJ2-6; D uncertain. Per the germline V gene, CDR1 is SNHLY and CDR2 is FYNNEI. The CDR3 runs to 14 residues. Trimming took 8 bases from V and 0 from J, leaving 8 bases between them. CDR3 sequence: CASGEFSGANVLTF. The CDR3 nucleotides read TGTGCCAGCGGCGAGTTCTCTGGGGCCAACGTCCTGACTTTC.

The V and J genes are TRBV13 and TRBJ2-5; 14 bases map to TRBD2. V dropped 5 bases and J dropped 2; count of bases not matched to a gene: 4. The CDR3 consists of 16 residues. CDR1 and CDR2 from the germline V gene are PRHDT and FYEKMQ (reference sequence). The CDR3 spells CASSPGTSGGQETQYF. CDR3 nucleotides: TGTGCCAGCAGCCCAGGGACTAGCGGGGGTCAAGAGACCCAGTACTTC.

The chain recombines TRBV2 with TRBJ2-5, with a tentative D call TRBD2 (6 bases). V dropped 6 bases and J dropped 5 bases, with 22 bases sitting between them. Germline lookup yields CDR1 SNHLY and CDR2 FYNNEI. This CDR3 region has 16 residues. CDR3 sequence reads: CASSGTGTGAGETQYF. DNA for the CDR3: TGTGCCAGCAGCGGGACCGGGACTGGTGCGGGGGAGACCCAGTACTTC.

The chain joins TRBV4-3 to TRBJ2-5; 8 nucleotides line up with TRBD2. The CDR3 totals 15 residues. CDR1 is LGHNA, CDR2 YSLEER, per germline. Losses at the gene ends were 0 bases for V and 5 bases for J; bases not matched to a gene: 5. The CDR3 loop is CASSQDPGGHETQYF. CDR3 in DNA: TGCGCCAGCAGCCAAGATCCGGGGGGGCACGAGACCCAGTACTTC.

V is TRBV7-2 and J is TRBJ2-7; perhaps TRBD1 as D (6 bases). This CDR3 has 13 amino acids. V was cut by 5 bases and J by 2 bases, with 10 bases left in between. Germline V gene data show CDR1 as SGHTA and CDR2 as FQGNSA. CDR3 amino acids: CASSHGQTYEQYF. CDR3 sequence (DNA): TGTGCCAGCAGCCACGGACAGACCTACGAGCAGTACTTC. Variable domain in full (rest from reference TRBV7-2 and TRBJ2-7): GAGVSQSPSNKVTEKGKDVELRCDPISGHTALYWYRQSLGQGLEFLIYFQGNSAPDKSGLPSDRFSAERTGGSVSTLTIQRTQQEDSAVYLCASSHGQTYEQYFGPGTRLTVT.

The genes are TRBV5-1 and TRBJ1-2, with 7 bases that match TRBD1. CDR3 length: 14 amino acids. J was trimmed by 3 bases and V by 2 bases; bases with no gene match: 4. The germline V gene has CDR1 SGHRS and CDR2 YFSETQ. The CDR3 nucleotides are TGCGCCAGCAGCTTAACAGGGGACGACTATGGCTACACCTTC. Residues: CASSLTGDDYGYTF.

The rearrangement uses TRBV16 and TRBJ1-2; D is possibly TRBD1 (5 bases). The V and J ends lost 2 bases and 2 bases respectively, with 6 bases between them. This CDR3 spans 13 amino acids. In germline, CDR1 is KGHSY, CDR2 FQNENV. CDR3 amino acids: CASSQGGNYGYTF. The CDR3 nucleotides are TGTGCCAGCAGCCAAGGGGGAAACTATGGCTACACCTTC.

The V call is TRBV5-1, the J call TRBJ1-4; tentatively, D is TRBD1 (5 bases). V lost 1 base to trimming and J lost 6 bases, with 13 bases between them. Germline loops: CDR1 SGHRS, CDR2 YFSETQ. CDR3 size: 15 residues. The CDR3 DNA follows: TGCGCCAGCAGCTTGAATGGGGGGTCGGATGAAAAACTGTTTTTT. Protein product: CASSLNGGSDEKLFF.

This rearrangement joins TRBV7-9 to TRBJ1-3; tentative D call: TRBD1 (5 bases). With 5 bases removed from V and 4 bases from J, the gap between germline ends came to 12 bases. The CDR3 loop spans 14 amino acids. Germline values: CDR1 SEHNR, CDR2 FQNEAQ (reference sequence). CDR3 nucleotide sequence: TGTGCCAGCAGCCTCCGGGGGTCAGGAAACACCATATATTTT. Protein sequence: CASSLRGSGNTIYF.

This clone appeared a few times. V usage is TRBV30 and J usage is TRBJ1-5, with TRBD1 matching 9 bases. The germline CDR1 and CDR2 sequences are GTSNPN and SVGIG (reference sequence). The CDR3 runs to 13 residues. The V and J ends lost 5 bases and 7 bases, in that order; junction bases with no gene match: 6. The CDR3, as DNA: TGTGCCTGGGCCGGGACAGGGAACCAGCCCCAGCATTTT. Translating it yields CAWAGTGNQPQHF.

The chain couples TRBV7-8 to TRBJ2-3, with 11 bases lining up with TRBD2. Per the germline V gene, CDR1 is SGHVS and CDR2 is FQNEAQ. The CDR3 totals 16 residues. The V gene end was trimmed by 5 bases and the J gene end by 6 bases; junction bases not matched to a gene: 10. CDR3 loop: CASSRYSGGAEDTQYF. The CDR3 coding sequence is TGTGCCAGCAGCCGGTATAGCGGGGGGGCTGAGGATACGCAGTATTTT.

This sequence joins TRBV11-3 and TRBJ2-1, with 7 bases identical to TRBD2. V lost 6 bases and J lost 6; bases outside the gene matches: 8. Per germline, CDR1 SGHNT and CDR2 YENEEA. This CDR3 has 14 amino acids. CDR3 region: CASSRRGGGNEQFF. The CDR3 region has the DNA TGTGCCAGCAGTCGAAGGGGCGGGGGCAATGAGCAGTTCTTC.

This chain links TRBV30 with TRBJ2-3; 8 bases match TRBD1. Germline lookup yields CDR1 GTSNPN and CDR2 SVGIG (reference sequence). The CDR3 length is 18 residues. V gave up 3 bases and J gave up 3 bases; unmatched junction bases: 17. This chain's CDR3 is CAWSANWDRQMGTDTQYF. Here the CDR3 DNA reads TGTGCCTGGAGCGCTAATTGGGACAGGCAAATGGGTACAGATACGCAGTATTTT.

The chain employs TRBV30 and TRBJ2-5; D possibly corresponds to TRBD1 (5 bases). CDR3 size: 15 residues. Trimming took off 2 bases at V and 5 bases at J, with 18 bases between the two ends. Germline CDR1 GTSNPN, CDR2 SVGIG (reference sequence). CDR3 DNA: TGTGCCTGGAGTATAACGGTGGGGCCGCGGGAGACCCAGTACTTC. This sequence encodes CAWSITVGPRETQYF.

On this clone itself: This sample also contains other DNA sequences that code for the same CDR3. The rearrangement uses TRBV5-1 and TRBJ1-4, with 8 bases identical to TRBD1. The CDR3 runs to 16 residues. Germline V lookup: CDR1 SGHRS, CDR2 YFSETQ. V lost 5 bases and J lost 7; bases outside the gene matches: 13. The CDR3 DNA sequence: TGCGCCAGCAGACCTAGCTTGGGGACAGGACGTGAAAAACTGTTTTTT. Encoded protein: CASRPSLGTGREKLFF.

The table lists this clone with a count of one. The CDR3 here is CASRLSAAGSGNTIYF. The CDR3 DNA is TGTGCCAGTAGGCTGAGCGCGGCTGGCTCTGGAAACACCATATATTTT. The chain is built from TRBV19 and TRBJ1-3; D gene unclear. Between the trimmed V and J ends, which lost 6 bases and 0 bases, there was a span of 15 bases. The CDR3 length is 16 residues. Germline values: CDR1 LNHDA, CDR2 SQIVND (reference sequence).

J is TRBJ2-5 and V is TRBV6-8, with unresolved D. The CDR3 contains 11 residues. Trimming removed 5 bases from V and 1 base from J, with 2 bases in between. Germline V gene lookup returns CDR1 MNHGY and CDR2 SAAAGT. CDR3 bases: TGTGCCAGCAGTCCCCAAGAGACCCAGTACTTC. Residues: CASSPQETQYF.

The V and J genes are TRBV19 and TRBJ2-7; no clear D gene. V shed 4 bases and J shed 0 bases, with 1 base lying between them. This CDR3 is 11 amino acids long. Germline CDR1 is LNHDA and CDR2 is SQIVND (reference sequence). The CDR3 reads CASSNSYEQYF. CDR3 sequence (DNA): TGTGCCAGTAGTAACTCCTACGAGCAGTACTTC.

V is TRBV30 and J is TRBJ1-6; TRBD1 agrees at 8 bases. Germline CDR1 is GTSNPN and CDR2 is SVGIG (reference sequence). V shed 3 bases and J 9 bases; nucleotides not matched to a gene: 13. This CDR3 comprises 16 residues. CDR3 DNA: TGTGCCTGGAGCGGACAGGGAACAGGACGGGGTTCACCCCTCCACTTT. Amino acids: CAWSGQGTGRGSPLHF.

This clone was seen a single time. V and J are TRBV7-2 and TRBJ2-7, with 10 bases fitting TRBD2. The CDR3 has 19 amino acids. Trimming removed 0 bases from V and 0 bases from J; junction bases left unmatched: 11. Germline V gives CDR1 SGHTA, CDR2 FQGNSA. CDR3 sequence reads: CASSLARPSGGQSSYEQYF. CDR3 DNA: TGTGCCAGCAGCTTAGCGCGTCCTAGCGGGGGACAAAGCTCCTACGAGCAGTACTTC.